Following are 14 T cell receptor beta chains from one sample sequenced in a study of beta chain features in type 1 diabetes. Findings and limits, study-wide: Moderately but significantly shorter TCRB CDR3s were found in Type 1 diabetes patients in all four CD4+ subsets.

Which antigens these TCRs recognize remains unknown. The isolated RNA, all of it, was reverse transcribed, so expressed TCRB transcripts were what got sequenced. Here immunoSEQ multiplex PCR was the method, and the copy in TCRdb shows in-frame clones only, minus some. The table has about 650,000 clones, around 11% seen once. Sequenced: naive CD4+ T cells from blood. These receptors originate from a man aged 25 to 45 with type 1 diabetes.

The chain carries TRBV6-5 and TRBJ2-7; no definite D call. Per the germline V gene, CDR1 is MNHEY and CDR2 is SVGAGI. CDR3 length: 13 amino acids. The V gene lost 10 bases and the J gene lost 3 bases, with 16 bases spanning the gap. The DNA of the CDR3 is TGTGCCACCAAAAGAGAGAGCCTCTACGAGCAGTACTTC. Amino acids: CATKRESLYEQYF.

The chain carries TRBV18 and TRBJ1-5; D is unresolved. The CDR3 is 13 residues long. The germline gives CDR1 KGHSH, CDR2 LQKENI. The V end was cut by 6 bases, the J end by 4 bases, with 10 bases between. CDR3 DNA sequence: TGTGCCAGCTCCCTGAGGAGAAATCAGCCCCAGCATTTT. Its protein product is CASSLRRNQPQHF.

J is TRBJ2-7 and V is TRBV7-2; 11 bases agree with TRBD2. Looked up from germline, CDR1 is SGHTA and CDR2 is FQGNSA. The length of the CDR3 is 14 residues. The trim removed 5 bases at V and 2 bases at J, leaving 2 bases unmatched. CDR3 in DNA: TGTGCCAGCAGCCAGACTAGCGGGGCCTACGAGCAGTACTTC. Its translation is CASSQTSGAYEQYF.

The genes are TRBV7-9 and TRBJ2-2; no firm D call. The V and J ends lost 5 bases and 0 bases respectively, with 10 bases between them. Germline V gene sequence: CDR1 SEHNR, CDR2 FQNEAQ (reference sequence). This CDR3 comprises 15 residues. CDR3 in amino acids: CASSERNANTGELFF. The DNA for the CDR3 is TGTGCCAGCAGCGAACGGAACGCGAACACCGGGGAGCTGTTTTTT. The full variable domain, rest sourced from reference TRBV7-9 and TRBJ2-2, is DTGVSQNPRHKITKRGQNVTFRCDPISEHNRLYWYRQTLGQGPEFLTYFQNEAQLEKSRLLSDRFSAERPKGSFSTLEIQRTEQGDSAMYLCASSERNANTGELFFGEGSRLTVL.

The chain joins TRBV6-1 to TRBJ1-1; D may be TRBD1 (6 bases). V dropped 2 bases and J dropped 4 bases, with 17 bases sitting between them. From germline, CDR1 is MNHNS and CDR2 SASEGT. The CDR3 runs to 16 residues. The CDR3 reads CASSERRGGGRTEAFF. The CDR3 region has the DNA TGTGCCAGCAGTGAAAGGCGTGGAGGGGGTCGCACTGAAGCTTTCTTT.

V and J are TRBV6-5 and TRBJ1-2, with 7 bases fitting TRBD1. This CDR3 comprises 13 residues. V was pared by 5 bases and J by 4 bases, with 4 bases of the junction left unmatched. The germline V gene encodes CDR1 MNHEY and CDR2 SVGAGI. The CDR3: CASSIGGLYGYTF. The CDR3, as DNA: TGTGCCAGCAGTATAGGGGGCCTCTATGGCTACACCTTC.

This clone appeared many times. J is TRBJ2-3 and V is TRBV7-2, with D tentatively TRBD1 (5 bases). CDR3 length: 12 residues. The V gene lost 1 base and the J gene lost 9 bases, with 8 bases spanning the gap. Germline V gives CDR1 SGHTA, CDR2 FQGNSA. The CDR3 DNA follows: TGTGCCAGCAGCTTAGGACAGAACACGCAGTATTTT. Translating gives CASSLGQNTQYF.

The V gene is TRBV18, the J gene TRBJ2-5; weak D call: TRBD1 (5 bases). CDR1 is KGHSH and CDR2 is LQKENI in the germline V gene. V lost 3 bases and J 1 base, leaving 12 bases between the germline ends. The CDR3 has 15 amino acids. The CDR3: CASSPSQGIQETQYF. As DNA, the CDR3 is TGTGCCAGCTCACCCTCCCAGGGAATCCAAGAGACCCAGTACTTC.

This clone turned up a few times. The V call is TRBV4-1, the J call TRBJ2-7; 7 bases line up with TRBD1. Germline V gene sequence: CDR1 MGHRA, CDR2 YSYEKL. This CDR3 has 15 amino acids. Trimming took 1 base from V and 0 from J; bases not matched to a gene: 3. The CDR3 DNA follows: TGCGCCAGCAGCCAAGGCAGGGGGATCTCCTACGAGCAGTACTTC. Its translation: CASSQGRGISYEQYF.

The chain uses TRBV18 and TRBJ2-7; 13 bases map to TRBD2. The V segment lost 5 bases and the J segment 5 bases; nucleotides outside the gene matches: 9. The CDR3 length is 16 residues. Germline assignment: CDR1 KGHSH and CDR2 LQKENI. CDR3 nucleotide sequence: TGTGCCAGCTCATCCCCGACTAGCGGGGGGTACCACGAGCAGTACTTC. Translating it yields CASSSPTSGGYHEQYF.

This chain joins TRBV5-1 and TRBJ2-2; D remains ambiguous. Trimming stripped 5 bases from V and 1 base from J, with 18 bases between. In germline, CDR1 is SGHRS, CDR2 YFSETQ. The CDR3 consists of 17 residues. CDR3 region: CASSLGQTAQNTGELFF. CDR3 DNA: TGCGCCAGCAGTTTAGGGCAGACGGCGCAGAACACCGGGGAGCTGTTTTTT.

The chain couples TRBV30 to TRBJ1-3; no definite D call. Germline V CDR1 and CDR2: GTSNPN, SVGIG (reference sequence). This CDR3 is built from 13 residues. Trimming shortened V by 5 bases and J by 0 bases, and 8 bases separated the two germline ends. The CDR3 sequence is CAWAISSGNTIYF. CDR3 nucleotides: TGTGCCTGGGCAATAAGCTCTGGAAACACCATATATTTT.

The chain links TRBV5-4 to TRBJ2-1, with D perhaps matching TRBD2 (6 bases). CDR3 size: 14 residues. Per the germline V gene, CDR1 is SGHNT and CDR2 is YYREEE (reference sequence). The V gene lost 5 bases and the J gene lost 4 bases, with 13 bases spanning the gap. CDR3 DNA sequence: TGTGCCAGCAGAACTGGGACTGATTACAATGAGCAGTTCTTC. Translated, it gives CASRTGTDYNEQFF.

This clone showed up just a few times. V is TRBV29-1 and J is TRBJ2-1, with no clear D. V dropped 4 bases and J dropped 8 bases, with 18 bases sitting between them. CDR1 is SQVTM, CDR2 ANQGSEA, per germline. CDR3 length: 14 residues. Here the CDR3 DNA reads TGCAGCGTTGGGGCCGTTTTCCAGTTTGATGAGCAGTTCTTC. Protein: CSVGAVFQFDEQFF.